The clone carrying this TCR beta chain was detected only once. The CDR3 is 14 amino acids. Germline CDR1 is SQVTM and CDR2 is ANQGSEA. V was pared by 1 base and J by 0 bases, with 9 bases between. The sample belongs to a study of blood T cell repertoires in COVID-19. Study in general: Nucleic acid was either cDNA or gDNA, and it came from T cells, B-cell-depleted T cells, or PBMCs.

Original processing notes: Reference gene primer amplification gave estimated nucleated cell counts. The assay was immunoSEQ multiplex PCR, and TCRdb's table has in-frame clones only and misses some. V and J calls and clone size are copied from that table; D and trimming were computed from the DNA. This sample has about 330,000 clones, with over 75% found just once. Recovered status in Cohort 3 required two negative PCRs, clearance, or symptom resolution. V and J are TRBV29-1 and TRBJ1-2; no definite D call. The source material was PBMCs or T cells enriched from blood (not recorded which). The clonotype was recovered from a woman in her twenties or thirties who had recovered from COVID-19. This CDR3 reads CSVEGGASNYGYTF. DNA for the CDR3: TGCAGCGTTGAAGGAGGAGCTTCTAACTATGGCTACACCTTC.